This TCR beta chain derives from a study of shared clonotypes between healthy human individuals. Study context: The cohort had two women and a few men, ages 18 to 49. Three plates each covered CD4 naive and memory; CD8 naive two, CD8 memory one.

As to this clone: Its antigen is as yet unknown.

Germline CDR1 reads LNHDA; CDR2 reads SQIVND (reference sequence). This CDR3 is built from 14 residues. V lost 6 bases to trimming and J lost 3 bases, with 14 bases between them. The table came from immunoSEQ multiplex PCR; TCRdb's copy has only in-frame clones and leaves some out. The table has more than 1.2 million clones, just under 99% seen once. The study's findings and limits: A small donor pool kept down the genetic and exposure-history diversity that was represented.

This sequence was found in a man aged 25 to 40 in good health. The V gene is TRBV19, the J gene TRBJ1-2, with a tentative D call TRBD1 (6 bases). The sample was naive CD4+ T cells sorted from blood. Subset of the sample: CD45RA+ positively selected. The chain's CDR3 is CASRRLSGDYGYTF. CDR3 sequence (DNA): TGTGCCAGTAGACGTCTTTCAGGGGACTATGGCTACACCTTC.